One and the same sample provided the 20 T cell receptor beta chains below, sequenced in a study of T cell responses to AZD1222 COVID-19 vaccine. The protocol was immunoSEQ multiplex PCR, while the TCRdb copy is restricted to in-frame clones and leaves out a portion. Counted here are about 150,000 clones, 92% occurring once; the ten biggest clones make up approximately 3.4%. The sequenced sample was peripheral blood, obtained 28 days after the second AZD1222 dose. These receptors were taken from an adult who received the AZD1222 COVID-19 vaccine.

V and J are TRBV21-1 and TRBJ2-7; the table's D call TRBD1 went unverified against the DNA. TRBV21-1 has pseudogene status. This CDR3 is built from 10 residues. CDR3 sequence: CAPVPYEQYF. In DNA form, the CDR3 reads TGTGCCCCAGTACCCTACGAGCAGTACTTC.

This chain connects TRBV4-1 to TRBJ1-2; D unclear. Trimming cost V 8 bases and J 0 bases, with 19 bases left between them. Germline V gives CDR1 MGHRA, CDR2 YSYEKL. The CDR3 spans 16 residues. CDR3 protein: CASLHFDRHSNYGYTF. The CDR3 DNA sequence: TGCGCCAGCCTCCATTTCGACCGGCACTCTAACTATGGCTACACCTTC.

This chain joins TRBV11-2 and TRBJ2-7, with 11 nucleotides matching TRBD2. This CDR3 is 17 amino acids long. The germline CDR1 and CDR2 sequences are SGHAT and FQNNGV. V trimming: 2 bases; J trimming: 5 bases; junction bases outside the gene matches: 11. Here the CDR3 DNA reads TGTGCCAGCAGCTTACTGCCGACTAGCGGGATTCTTGACGAGCAGTACTTC. As protein: CASSLLPTSGILDEQYF.

The rearrangement joins TRBV10-3 to TRBJ2-7; TRBD2 matches at 8 bases. CDR1 and CDR2 (germline): ENHRY, SYGVKD. This CDR3 is built from 13 residues. V shed 11 bases, J shed 3 bases, and the junction held 9 bases outside the gene matches. Here the CDR3 reads CASSGLDNYEQYF. CDR3 DNA: TGTGCCTCGTCGGGACTAGATAACTACGAGCAGTACTTC.

This chain uses TRBV19 with TRBJ1-1, with unresolved D. Germline CDR1 reads LNHDA; CDR2 reads SQIVND (reference sequence). V was trimmed by 6 bases and J by 4 bases, leaving 18 bases between them. CDR3 size: 15 residues. The CDR3 nucleotides are TGTGCCAGTAGCCCTGTAGATATTTGGGGCACTGAAGCTTTCTTT. Encoded protein: CASSPVDIWGTEAFF.

This clone came up a few times. The chain recombines TRBV6-2 or TRBV6-3 with TRBJ2-7; D not resolved. The CDR3 totals 16 residues. The V gene lost 0 bases and the J gene lost 0 bases, with 12 bases spanning the gap. Germline CDR1 MNHEY, CDR2 SVGEGT. The CDR3 reads CASSYSLVGNSYEQYF. Written as DNA, the CDR3 is TGTGCCAGCAGTTACTCTCTAGTAGGTAACTCCTACGAGCAGTACTTC.

The V call is TRBV19, the J call TRBJ2-7; tentatively, D is TRBD1 (6 bases). Germline V gene data show CDR1 as LNHDA and CDR2 as SQIVND (reference sequence). CDR3 length: 15 amino acids. Trimming removed 2 bases from V and 0 bases from J, with 11 bases in between. CDR3 nucleotide sequence: TGTGCCAGTAGTATATTCAGGGGCGGCTCCTACGAGCAGTACTTC. It yields the protein CASSIFRGGSYEQYF.

The V gene is TRBV25-1, the J gene TRBJ1-4; D is unclear. The V end lost 1 base, the J end lost 0 bases, and 3 bases lay between the germline ends. In germline, CDR1 is MGHDK, CDR2 SYGVNS. The CDR3 has 14 residues. The CDR3 sequence: CASSESATNEKLFF. In nucleotides, the CDR3 is TGTGCCAGCAGTGAATCAGCAACTAATGAAAAACTGTTTTTT.

The V and J genes are TRBV10-2 and TRBJ1-1; TRBD1 matches at 7 bases. Germline CDR1 reads WSHSY; CDR2 reads SAAADI. Trimming took 6 bases from V and 0 from J; bases not matched to a gene: 7. The CDR3 is 15 amino acids. This CDR3 reads CASSSEDRLNTEAFF. The CDR3 nucleotides are TGCGCCAGCAGCTCCGAGGACAGGTTGAACACTGAAGCTTTCTTT.

This chain links TRBV10-2 with TRBJ1-5; 10 positions match TRBD1. Per the germline V gene, CDR1 is WSHSY and CDR2 is SAAADI. The CDR3 totals 14 residues. V lost 4 bases and J lost 7; bases outside the gene matches: 4. The CDR3: CASSGSTGGQPQHF. DNA for the CDR3: TGCGCCAGCAGTGGGTCGACAGGGGGCCAGCCCCAGCATTTT.

The rearrangement uses TRBV3-1 (or the pseudogene TRBV3-2) and TRBJ1-3, with D unclear. V was cut by 4 bases and J by 0 bases, with 10 bases left in between. The V gene's germline CDR1 is LGHDT and CDR2 YNNKEL (reference sequence). The CDR3 has 15 residues. The CDR3 reads CASSPEVYSGNTIYF. DNA for the CDR3: TGTGCCAGCAGCCCGGAGGTTTACTCTGGAAACACCATATATTTT.

The V and J genes are TRBV7-9 and TRBJ1-6, with 10 positions matching TRBD1. Germline CDR1 is SEHNR and CDR2 is FQNEAQ (reference sequence). This CDR3 comprises 15 residues. V shed 7 bases and J 7 bases; nucleotides not matched to a gene: 7. The CDR3 region is CASMTGGAGNSPLHF. Here the CDR3 DNA reads TGTGCCAGCATGACAGGGGGCGCCGGGAATTCACCCCTCCACTTT.

The chain has TRBV27 and TRBJ2-7, with TRBD1 identical over 9 bases. Unmatched junction bases numbered 14, after V lost 6 bases and J lost 2 bases. The CDR3 sequence is 17 residues long. Germline CDR1 and CDR2: MNHEY and SMNVEV (reference sequence). The CDR3: CASRANTGGVSTYEQYF. DNA of the CDR3: TGTGCCAGCAGAGCTAACACAGGGGGCGTCAGCACCTACGAGCAGTACTTC.

This rearrangement joins TRBV23-1 to TRBJ2-7, with D tentatively TRBD1 (6 bases). TRBV23-1 falls under the ORF class, with uncertain function. The germline V and J ends were trimmed by 0 bases and 7 bases, with 19 bases remaining between them. The CDR3 spans 16 residues. As DNA, the CDR3 is TGCGCCAGCAGTCAATCACGACAGGCCCCCTCGGGAGAGCAGTACTTC. It is translated as CASSQSRQAPSGEQYF.

The chain's CDR3 is CASGSGTQETQYF. In DNA, the CDR3 is TGTGCCAGCGGATCCGGGACACAAGAGACCCAGTACTTC. The gene calls are TRBV6-5 and TRBJ2-5; D is perhaps TRBD1 (6 bases). Germline CDR1 MNHEY, CDR2 SVGAGI. The CDR3 extends over 13 amino acids. Trimming took 8 bases from V and 2 from J, leaving 12 bases between them.

The V and J genes are TRBV9 and TRBJ1-1; D gene unclear. V lost 5 bases and J lost 1, with 15 bases in between. This CDR3 spans 15 amino acids. Germline-derived CDR1 and CDR2 are SGDLS and YYNGEE. CDR3 protein: CASSSPGGSNTEAFF. CDR3 nucleotide sequence: TGTGCCAGCAGTTCCCCGGGAGGTTCGAACACTGAAGCTTTCTTT.

J is TRBJ1-3 and V is TRBV24-1, with D possibly TRBD1 on 6 matching bases. V gave up 5 bases and J gave up 0 bases, with 13 bases separating them. The CDR3 loop spans 16 amino acids. Per germline, CDR1 KGHDR and CDR2 SFDVKD. CDR3 region: CATSAPQGISGNTIYF. The CDR3 DNA reads TGTGCCACCAGTGCCCCACAGGGTATCTCTGGAAACACCATATATTTT.

The chain combines TRBV7-3 with TRBJ2-3; 10 bases map to TRBD2. CDR3 length: 15 amino acids. The germline V gene encodes CDR1 SGHTA and CDR2 FQGTGA. The junction had 4 bases not matched to a gene; V was cut back by 5 bases and J by 2 bases. CDR3 amino acids: CASSPGLAVTDTQYF. The CDR3, as DNA: TGTGCCAGCAGCCCCGGACTAGCGGTCACAGATACGCAGTATTTT.

This rearrangement joins TRBV19 to TRBJ2-3; D is unresolved. Germline loops: CDR1 LNHDA, CDR2 SQIVND (reference sequence). CDR3 length: 14 residues. Trimming stripped 4 bases from V and 0 bases from J, with 8 bases between. This chain's CDR3 is CASSTLQSTDTQYF. CDR3 in DNA: TGTGCCAGTAGTACCTTACAGAGCACAGATACGCAGTATTTT.

This sequence joins TRBV11-3 and TRBJ2-7; D ambiguous. Per the germline V gene, CDR1 is SGHNT and CDR2 is YENEEA. CDR3 size: 14 residues. V lost 1 base and J 0 bases, leaving 7 bases between the germline ends. Here the CDR3 DNA reads TGTGCCAGCAGCTTAGTTATGGGCTCCTACGAGCAGTACTTC. It encodes CASSLVMGSYEQYF.